The sequence of this T cell receptor beta chain was determined in a study of blood T cell repertoires in COVID-19 (TCRdb year 2020). Notes on the research overall: Collaborator samples came from the United States, Italy and Spain and covered acute and convalescent phases of COVID-19. Subjects who had been exposed to COVID-19, were actively infected with it, or had recovered from it provided the deeply sampled blood TCRbeta repertoires that made up the dataset. The material from the prospective study consisted of cDNA or gDNA derived from T cells, B-cell-depleted T cells, or PBMCs. The samples were drawn from two sources: the first 160 participants of the ongoing ImmuneRACE study, and 1,200 or so subjects contributed by 6 global collaborators. The repertoires were released in a freely available public database meant as a resource for research on the immune response to SARS-CoV-2. Where available, HLA class I and class II types were obtained from metadata supplied by the sample provider rather than from assay-based typing. A de-identified subject ID, COVID-19 status, age in years and sex were almost always included in the sample metadata.

TCRbeta CDR3 regions were amplified from genomic DNA using the immunoSEQ Assay, a bias-controlled multiplex PCR. Turning to the authors' computational methods: Nucleated cell counts per sample were estimated from amplification of reference gene primers within the assay. To quantify the absolute abundance of each unique TCRbeta CDR3 rearrangement, sequence reads were collapsed and filtered. For each sample, productive Simpson clonality was calculated as the square root of Simpson's diversity index across productive rearrangements. As stored in TCRdb, this immuneACCESS dataset retains in-frame rearrangements with V and J assigned. A fraction of the clones does not appear; measured against another copy, unresolved V genes explain less than half of the discrepancy, and the remainder lacks a known reason. V, J and clone size were drawn from that table, and D and trimming were deduced from the DNA. This sample lists around 100,000 clones; about 89% were detected once. The ten most abundant clones make up about 4.8% of the sample.

Findings and caveats that apply to the study as a whole: Clinical and demographic metadata were provided uncurated, with the amount varying by source and participant.

At one collaborating source in Seattle, patients were enrolled during active infection and were followed longitudinally through the course of disease. Whole blood was collected in K2EDTA tubes by collaborating institutions according to the institutions' own protocols. For TCRbeta analysis, collaborator samples were shipped as frozen whole blood, as isolated PBMCs, or as DNA extracted from either sample type. Turning to this clone: Its antigen is still unknown. Base qualities are missing; no much larger clone stands one base away.

The CDR3 covers 16 residues, taking in both the cysteine and the phenylalanine. The kept DNA is CDR3 alone, 48 bases in frame from the first base. The germline V and J ends show losses of 1 base and 5 bases respectively, and no gene match explains 10 bases of the junction. CDR1 LNHNV and CDR2 YYDKDF are derived from the germline V gene (reference sequence). Rearrangement joined TRBV15 to TRBJ2-5, and 7 junctional nucleotides match TRBD1. This receptor was identified in a man aged 60-69 years with COVID-19, enrolled during active disease. Sequenced material: peripheral blood. The DNA sequence is TGTGCCACCAGCAGAGCCCAGACAGGGATCGAGGAGACCCAGTACTTC. This sequence encodes CATSRAQTGIEETQYF.